This record looks at one T cell receptor (beta chain) sequence and its context. The CDR3 consists of 18 residues. CDR1 ENHRY and CDR2 SYGVKD come from the germline V gene. V lost 0 bases to trimming and J lost 0 bases, with 15 bases between them. This specimen belongs to a study of blood T cell repertoires in COVID-19. Sequencing was performed with immunoSEQ multiplex PCR; in TCRdb, only in-frame clones are kept and a portion is missing. The sample consists of about 240,000 clones, more than 75% of them appearing once. Input material: peripheral blood. This TCR was sampled from a woman between 70 and 85 years old with active or convalescent COVID-19. The rearrangement links TRBV10-3 to TRBJ1-5; perhaps TRBD1 as D (6 bases). CDR3 DNA: TGTGCCATCAGTGAGTCAAGGGGGAGGGGGTATAGCAATCAGCCCCAGCATTTT. It codes for CAISESRGRGYSNQPQHF.